A selection of T cell receptor beta chains follows, all from one sample in a study of STAT3 mutations in large granular lymphocyte leukemia. The protocol was immunoSEQ multiplex PCR, while the TCRdb copy is restricted to in-frame clones and leaves out a portion. The sample includes approximately 3,700 clones, more than 75% of them seen just once. Material for sequencing was peripheral blood mononuclear cells. The origin of the receptors is a boy between 10 and 17 years old with T-cell large granular lymphocyte leukemia. Some clones in this sample may be carry-over from other donors' samples. CDR3s include the opening cysteine and the closing phenylalanine or tryptophan. Fields, in order: J gene, D gene, V gene, clone size, CDR3 DNA, CDR3 protein. D genes are given only for firm matches. A clone size is listed for some rows: how often the clone was seen (once, few, many), or a class if it is expanded.

j_gene: TRBJ1-6; d_gene: NA; v_gene: TRBV5-1; abundance: once; CDR3nt: TGCGCCAGCAGCCGGGCGGGGGAGGCTTCACCCCTCCACTTT; CDR3aa: CASSRAGEASPLHF
j_gene: TRBJ1-4; d_gene: NA; v_gene: TRBV5-1; abundance: NA; CDR3nt: TGCGCCAGCAGCTTGGACAGGGTTGCAACTAATGAAAAACTGTTTTTT; CDR3aa: CASSLDRVATNEKLFF
j_gene: TRBJ1-1; d_gene: TRBD1; v_gene: TRBV7-9; abundance: NA; CDR3nt: TGTGCCAGCAGCTTGAGACTGGGACAGGGTAGGATCAACGCTGAAGCTTTCTTT; CDR3aa: CASSLRLGQGRINAEAFF
j_gene: TRBJ2-7; d_gene: NA; v_gene: TRBV7-9; abundance: NA; CDR3nt: TGTGCCAGCAGCTCGGACCCGCAGGACGAGCAGTACTTC; CDR3aa: CASSSDPQDEQYF
j_gene: TRBJ1-2; d_gene: NA; v_gene: TRBV6-5; abundance: NA; CDR3nt: TGTGCCAGCAGTTCCCAGGGCGGCTATGGCTACACCTTC; CDR3aa: CASSSQGGYGYTF
j_gene: TRBJ2-5; d_gene: NA; v_gene: TRBV5-1; abundance: few; CDR3nt: TGCGCCAGCAGCCGCAAACCCCAAGAGACCCAGTACTTC; CDR3aa: CASSRKPQETQYF
j_gene: TRBJ2-1; d_gene: TRBD1; v_gene: TRBV29-1; abundance: NA; CDR3nt: TGCAGCGTTGAAGCGGGACAGGGTTACAATGAGCAGTTCTTC; CDR3aa: CSVEAGQGYNEQFF
j_gene: TRBJ1-2; d_gene: NA; v_gene: TRBV29-1; abundance: NA; CDR3nt: TGCAGCGTGTCGGGGGCAGGCGATGGCTACACCTTC; CDR3aa: CSVSGAGDGYTF
j_gene: TRBJ2-7; d_gene: NA; v_gene: TRBV6-6; abundance: NA; CDR3nt: TGTGCCAGCAGTCTAGGCTCCCCGGAGGGAGGCTACGAGCAGTACTTC; CDR3aa: CASSLGSPEGGYEQYF
j_gene: TRBJ2-7; d_gene: NA; v_gene: TRBV5-1; abundance: NA; CDR3nt: TGCGCCAGCAGCTTGGCCTTGGGTAACGAGCAGTACTTC; CDR3aa: CASSLALGNEQYF
j_gene: TRBJ2-5; d_gene: NA; v_gene: TRBV27; abundance: NA; CDR3nt: TGTGCCAGTCGACCTCGCGGTCGGGAGACCCAGTACTTC; CDR3aa: CASRPRGRETQYF
j_gene: TRBJ1-3; d_gene: TRBD1; v_gene: TRBV30; abundance: NA; CDR3nt: TGTGCCTGGAGTGTAAAAGGGACAGGGTCTGGAAACACCATATATTTT; CDR3aa: CAWSVKGTGSGNTIYF
j_gene: TRBJ2-7; d_gene: NA; v_gene: TRBV10-3; abundance: NA; CDR3nt: TGTGCCATCAGTAACCTAGGAGACGAGCAGTACTTC; CDR3aa: CAISNLGDEQYF
j_gene: TRBJ1-2; d_gene: NA; v_gene: TRBV7-2; abundance: NA; CDR3nt: TGTGCCAGCAGCTCAGGTTCTGGCTACACCTTC; CDR3aa: CASSSGSGYTF
j_gene: TRBJ2-5; d_gene: NA; v_gene: TRBV30; abundance: NA; CDR3nt: TGTGCCTGGAGTTTACGACTCCTACAAGAGACCCAGTACTTC; CDR3aa: CAWSLRLLQETQYF
j_gene: TRBJ2-7; d_gene: NA; v_gene: TRBV29-1; abundance: NA; CDR3nt: TGCAGCGTCCGCGCTGGGGCCTACGAGCAGTACTTC; CDR3aa: CSVRAGAYEQYF
j_gene: TRBJ2-5; d_gene: TRBD2; v_gene: TRBV18; abundance: NA; CDR3nt: TGTGCCAGCTCACCACCGAGGACTAGCGGTTTCCAAGAGACCCAGTACTTC; CDR3aa: CASSPPRTSGFQETQYF
j_gene: TRBJ2-1; d_gene: NA; v_gene: TRBV6-5; abundance: NA; CDR3nt: TGTGCCAGCAGTTTCGTCCCCGGGGAGCAGTTCTTC; CDR3aa: CASSFVPGEQFF
j_gene: TRBJ1-5; d_gene: NA; v_gene: TRBV5-1; abundance: once; CDR3nt: TGCGCCAGCAGCTACGGGGATAGCAATCAGCCCCAGCATTTT; CDR3aa: CASSYGDSNQPQHF
j_gene: TRBJ2-1; d_gene: NA; v_gene: TRBV7-9; abundance: NA; CDR3nt: TGTGCCAGCAGCTTCGCTCGACAGTCCTACAATGAGCAGTTCTTC; CDR3aa: CASSFARQSYNEQFF
j_gene: TRBJ1-2; d_gene: TRBD1; v_gene: TRBV7-9; abundance: few; CDR3nt: TGTGCCAGCAGTGAACAGGGGAGTGGCTACACCTTC; CDR3aa: CASSEQGSGYTF
j_gene: TRBJ2-1; d_gene: NA; v_gene: TRBV5-4; abundance: NA; CDR3nt: TGTGCCAGCAGCTTGCCCTCCAATGAGCAGTTCTTC; CDR3aa: CASSLPSNEQFF